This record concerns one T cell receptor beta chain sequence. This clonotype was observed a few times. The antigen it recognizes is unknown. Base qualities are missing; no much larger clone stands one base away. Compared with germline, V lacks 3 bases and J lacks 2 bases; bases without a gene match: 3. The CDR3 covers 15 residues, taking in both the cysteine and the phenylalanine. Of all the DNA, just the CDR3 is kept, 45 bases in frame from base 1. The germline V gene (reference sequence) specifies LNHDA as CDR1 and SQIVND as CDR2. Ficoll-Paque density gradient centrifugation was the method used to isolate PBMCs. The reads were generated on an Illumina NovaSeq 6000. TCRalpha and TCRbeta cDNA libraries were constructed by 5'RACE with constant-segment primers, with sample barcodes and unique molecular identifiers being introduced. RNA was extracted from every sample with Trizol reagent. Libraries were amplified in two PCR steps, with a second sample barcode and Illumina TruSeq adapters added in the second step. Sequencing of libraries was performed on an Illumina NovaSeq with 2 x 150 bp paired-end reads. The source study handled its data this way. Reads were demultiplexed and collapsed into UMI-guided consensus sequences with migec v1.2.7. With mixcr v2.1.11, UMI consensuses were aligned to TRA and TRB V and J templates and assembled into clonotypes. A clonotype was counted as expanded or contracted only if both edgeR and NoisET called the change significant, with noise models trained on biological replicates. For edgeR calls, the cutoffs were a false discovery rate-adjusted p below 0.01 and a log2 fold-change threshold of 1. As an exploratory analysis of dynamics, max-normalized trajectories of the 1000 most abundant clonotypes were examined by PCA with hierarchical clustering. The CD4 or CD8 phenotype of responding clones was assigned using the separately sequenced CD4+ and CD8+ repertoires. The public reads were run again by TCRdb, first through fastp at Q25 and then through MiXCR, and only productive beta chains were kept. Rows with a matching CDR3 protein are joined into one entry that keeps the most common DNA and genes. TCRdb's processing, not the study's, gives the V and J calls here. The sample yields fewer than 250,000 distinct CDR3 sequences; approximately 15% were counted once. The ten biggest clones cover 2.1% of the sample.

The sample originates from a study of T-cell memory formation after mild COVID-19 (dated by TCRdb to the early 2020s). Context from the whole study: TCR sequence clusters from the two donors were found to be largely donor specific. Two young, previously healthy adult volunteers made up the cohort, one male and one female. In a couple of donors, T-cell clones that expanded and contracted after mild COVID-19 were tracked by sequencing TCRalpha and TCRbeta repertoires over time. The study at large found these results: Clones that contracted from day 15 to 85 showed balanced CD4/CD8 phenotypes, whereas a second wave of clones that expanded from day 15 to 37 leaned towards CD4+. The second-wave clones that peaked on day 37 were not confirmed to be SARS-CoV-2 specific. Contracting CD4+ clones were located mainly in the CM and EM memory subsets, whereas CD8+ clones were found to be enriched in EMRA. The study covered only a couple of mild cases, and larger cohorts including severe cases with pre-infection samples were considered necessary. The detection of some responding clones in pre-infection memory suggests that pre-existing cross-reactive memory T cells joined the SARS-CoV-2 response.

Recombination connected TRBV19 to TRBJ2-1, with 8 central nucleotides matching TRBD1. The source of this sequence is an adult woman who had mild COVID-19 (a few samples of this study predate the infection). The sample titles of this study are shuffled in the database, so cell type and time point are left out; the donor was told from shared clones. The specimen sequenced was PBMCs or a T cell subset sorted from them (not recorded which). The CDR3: CASSIQGQAYNEQFF. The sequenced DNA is TGTGCCAGTAGTATTCAGGGACAGGCCTACAATGAGCAGTTCTTC.